This T cell receptor beta chain was recorded in a study of blood T cells in healthy people across ages. This CDR3 is 14 amino acids long. V lost 7 bases to trimming and J lost 0 bases, with 13 bases between them. The germline gives CDR1 SQVTM, CDR2 ANQGSEA. The draw of peripheral blood yielded about 10 milliliters from each donor. Study-wide results and limits: More naive CD4+ cells and higher diversity marked long-lived donors relative to aged donors. Roughly linear declines in TCR beta diversity per million T cells occurred with age. Unsorted PBMCs ruled out conclusive naive versus antigen-experienced comparison.

Comment on this clonotype: Its antigen is currently unknown.

Then a second PCR, running about 6 to 11 cycles, was carried out with a sample-barcoded 5' primer and a J-beta primer mix. TCRdb passed the 5' RACE reads through MiXCR, listing each CDR3 protein once. Here the sample spans 850,000 to 1,000,000 distinct CDR3 sequences, around 48% being singletons. The genes are TRBV29-1 and TRBJ2-4; possibly TRBD2 for D (6 bases). The specimen was blood. The sequence came from a man aged 25-40 years in good health. The CDR3, as DNA: TGCAGCGGTGGCGGGACCTCAGCCAAAAACATTCAGTACTTC. Translating gives CSGGGTSAKNIQYF.